These T cell receptor beta chains were read from a single sample in a study of T cells in narcolepsy. Clones were sequenced by immunoSEQ multiplex PCR, and TCRdb holds only the in-frame ones, with some missing. In the table there are tens of thousands of clones, roughly 86% of which are singletons. Source material: memory (CD45RA-) CD4+ T cells from blood. All receptors derive from a human donor in good health. Each CDR3 is given with its conserved first and last residue. Each record gives: D gene, J gene, V gene, clone size, CDR3 DNA, CDR3 protein. A D gene is named only where the DNA matches it firmly. Clone size is not always given. Where it is, it says once, few, many or a class for expanded clones.

NA | TRBJ1-4 | TRBV30 | NA | TGTGCCTGGAGAGACAGCCCTAATGAAAAACTGTTTTTT | CAWRDSPNEKLFF
TRBD1 | TRBJ2-1 | TRBV6-1 | NA | TGTGCCAGCAGTGATTCCGGGACAGGGTTCGGCCATGAGCAGTTCTTC | CASSDSGTGFGHEQFF
NA | TRBJ2-7 | TRBV19 | NA | TGTGCCAGTAGTATAAGGGATGACGAGCAGTACTTC | CASSIRDDEQYF
TRBD1 | TRBJ2-2 | TRBV19 | NA | TGTGCCAGTAGACCCGGGACAGGGACCGGGGAGCTGTTTTTT | CASRPGTGTGELFF
TRBD2 | TRBJ2-3 | TRBV25-1 | NA | TGTGCCAGCAGTGAATCGGCTAGCGGGGGAGTCACAGATACGCAGTATTTT | CASSESASGGVTDTQYF
NA | TRBJ1-1 | TRBV9 | NA | TGTGCCAGCAGCGTAGAGGCCCTGCGGGACACTGAAGCTTTCTTT | CASSVEALRDTEAFF
NA | TRBJ2-7 | TRBV2 | once | TGTGCCAGCAGTGGCGGACTACCCTACGAGCAGTACTTC | CASSGGLPYEQYF
NA | TRBJ1-4 | TRBV30 | NA | TGTGCCTTGGGGGGGAAACTGTTTTTT | CALGGKLFF
NA | TRBJ2-7 | TRBV7-8 | NA | TGTGCCAGCAGCTTAGTCACTCAGGGGTACGAGCAGTACTTC | CASSLVTQGYEQYF
NA | TRBJ1-1 | TRBV5-6 | NA | TGTGCCAGCAGCTTGGCCGCAGGAGGGAACACTGAAGCTTTCTTT | CASSLAAGGNTEAFF
TRBD2 | TRBJ2-7 | TRBV4-1 | NA | TGCGCCAGCAGCCAAGAAGCCTTAGCGGGGCTCTACGAGCAGTACTTC | CASSQEALAGLYEQYF
NA | TRBJ2-2 | TRBV5-1 | NA | TGCGCCAGCAGCCTAATAGGCACCGGGGAGCTGTTTTTT | CASSLIGTGELFF
TRBD2 | TRBJ2-1 | TRBV28 | NA | TGTGCCAGCAGTAACCCCGGGGGGACGGAGCAGTTCTTC | CASSNPGGTEQFF
NA | TRBJ1-3 | TRBV6-1 | NA | TGTGCCAGCAGTTGGGACAACTCTGGAAACACCATATATTTT | CASSWDNSGNTIYF
NA | TRBJ2-2 | TRBV29-1 | once | TGCAGCGCCGGGTTGCCCACCGGGGAGCTGTTTTTT | CSAGLPTGELFF
NA | TRBJ1-3 | TRBV28 | NA | TGTGCCAGCAGTCCCCCGGGCGCGGGAAACACCATATATTTT | CASSPPGAGNTIYF
NA | TRBJ2-5 | TRBV6-5 | NA | TGTGCCAGCAGTCTCCAGGGCTTCGGGGAGACCCAGTACTTC | CASSLQGFGETQYF
NA | TRBJ1-2 | TRBV9 | few | TGTGCCAGCAGCGTAGGCATGGGGTATGGCTACACCTTC | CASSVGMGYGYTF
NA | TRBJ2-7 | TRBV5-6 | NA | TGTGCCAGCAGCTTTGGCGGGACTGGGCAGTACTTC | CASSFGGTGQYF
NA | TRBJ1-5 | TRBV5-6 | NA | TGTGCCAGCAGCTTGCGGAGGAGTCAGCCCCAGCATTTT | CASSLRRSQPQHF
NA | TRBJ1-2 | TRBV28 | NA | TGTGCCACTGTCCAGGGGACTTATGGCTACACCTTC | CATVQGTYGYTF
TRBD2 | TRBJ2-7 | TRBV9 | NA | TGTGCCAGCAGCGGGGGACTAGCGGGACACTACGAGCAGTACTTC | CASSGGLAGHYEQYF
NA | TRBJ2-6 | TRBV27 | NA | TGTGCCAGCAGTCCTCCGGTGCCTGGGGCCAACGTCCTGACTTTC | CASSPPVPGANVLTF
NA | TRBJ2-1 | TRBV6-5 | NA | TGTGCCAGCAGTTACGGGCTAGACAATGAGCAGTTCTTC | CASSYGLDNEQFF
TRBD2 | TRBJ2-5 | TRBV7-9 | NA | TGTGCCAGCAGCTTAGTTGGGGGGGAAGAGACCCAGTACTTC | CASSLVGGEETQYF
NA | TRBJ2-7 | TRBV6-6 | NA | TGTGCCAGCGGTTTCAACGAGCAGTACTTC | CASGFNEQYF
TRBD1 | TRBJ2-3 | TRBV5-1 | NA | TGCGCCAGCAGCTGGACAGGGATGGACACAGATACGCAGTATTTT | CASSWTGMDTDTQYF
TRBD2 | TRBJ2-1 | TRBV5-1 | NA | TGCGCCAGCAGCTCCCTAGCGGGGGACGTCCGTGAGCAGTTCTTC | CASSSLAGDVREQFF
NA | TRBJ2-7 | TRBV2 | few | TGTGCCAGCAGTGACGGGGACGAGCAGTACTTC | CASSDGDEQYF
NA | TRBJ1-2 | TRBV4-2 | NA | TGTGCCAGCAGCCAAGAATCTGGGGAGGGCTATGGCTACACCTTC | CASSQESGEGYGYTF
NA | TRBJ2-2 | TRBV11-3 | NA | TGTGCCAGCAGCTTAGTGACGGCAGGGGCAAGGGCCGGGGAGCTGTTTTTT | CASSLVTAGARAGELFF
TRBD1 | TRBJ1-2 | TRBV7-2 | NA | TGTGCCAGCAGCAAAGGACAGGGAGGCTACACCTTC | CASSKGQGGYTF
TRBD1 | TRBJ1-2 | TRBV5-1 | NA | TGCGCCAGCAGCTTGGCTGACAGGGAAGTAGGTGGCTACACCTTC | CASSLADREVGGYTF
NA | TRBJ1-2 | TRBV5-1 | NA | TGCGCCAGCAGCTTGGGTTCCCGTGGCTACACCTTC | CASSLGSRGYTF
TRBD1 | TRBJ1-4 | TRBV11-2 | NA | TGTGCCAGCAGCTTGACAGGGGGGCAGGGAAAACTGTTTTTT | CASSLTGGQGKLFF
NA | TRBJ2-2 | TRBV15 | NA | TGTGTCACCAGCAGAGATTTCGCCGGGGAGCTGTTTTTT | CVTSRDFAGELFF
TRBD1 | TRBJ2-3 | TRBV11-2 | few | TGTGCCAGCGGTCCGGGACAGGGGTTAGATACGCAGTATTTT | CASGPGQGLDTQYF
NA | TRBJ1-2 | TRBV29-1 | NA | TGCAGCGTTAACCGGCAGCCCTATGGCTACACCTTC | CSVNRQPYGYTF
TRBD1 | TRBJ1-5 | TRBV28 | NA | TGTGCCAGCAGTTCCCGGACAGGGGGGCAGCCCCAGCATTTT | CASSSRTGGQPQHF
TRBD1 | TRBJ1-2 | TRBV6-5 | NA | TGTGCCAGCAGTTACGGGGACAGGGGGTATGGCTACACCTTC | CASSYGDRGYGYTF
NA | TRBJ2-7 | TRBV28 | NA | TGTGCCAGCAGTTTACCCGACAGGATCCCCTACGAGCAGTACTTC | CASSLPDRIPYEQYF
NA | TRBJ2-1 | TRBV27 | once | NA | CASSFLWTGGAIAGVGEQFF
NA | TRBJ1-1 | TRBV30 | once | TGTGCCTCACAGGGAGGGAGCACTGAAGCTTTCTTT | CASQGGSTEAFF
NA | TRBJ1-6 | TRBV11-2 | NA | TGTGCCAGCAGCTTAAAGGTGTCTAGCTCCTATAATTCACCCCTCCACTTT | CASSLKVSSSYNSPLHF
NA | TRBJ1-5 | TRBV4-3 | NA | TGCGCCAGCAGCCAAGAACTGCGGGACCAGCCCCAGCATTTT | CASSQELRDQPQHF
NA | TRBJ2-3 | TRBV15 | NA | TGTGCCACCAGCAGAGATCCCGCTACAGATACGCAGTATTTT | CATSRDPATDTQYF